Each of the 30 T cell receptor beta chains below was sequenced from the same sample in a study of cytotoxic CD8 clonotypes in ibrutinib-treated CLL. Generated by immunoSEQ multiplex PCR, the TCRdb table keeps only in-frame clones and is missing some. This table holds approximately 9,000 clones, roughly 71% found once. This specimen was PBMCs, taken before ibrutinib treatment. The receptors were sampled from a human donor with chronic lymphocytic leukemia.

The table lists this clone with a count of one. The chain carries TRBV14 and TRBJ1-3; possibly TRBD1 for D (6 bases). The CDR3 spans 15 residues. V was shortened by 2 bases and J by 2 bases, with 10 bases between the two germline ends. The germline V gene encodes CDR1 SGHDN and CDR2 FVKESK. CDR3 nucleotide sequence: TGTGCCAGCAGCCAACTACAGGGTGCTGGAAACACCATATATTTT. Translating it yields CASSQLQGAGNTIYF. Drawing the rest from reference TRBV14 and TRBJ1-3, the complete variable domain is EAGVTQFPSHSVIEKGQTVTLRCDPISGHDNLYWYRRVMGKEIKFLLHFVKESKQDESGMPNNRFLAERTGGTYSTLKVQPAELEDSGVYFCASSQLQGAGNTIYFGEGSWLTVV.

For the CDR3, the DNA is TGTGCCAGCAGCAAAAATCCACTAGTTCGGGGTGAGCAGTTCTTC. It encodes CASSKNPLVRGEQFF. The chain carries TRBV21-1 and TRBJ2-1; the table's D call of TRBD2 was not tested on the DNA. TRBV21-1 is a known pseudogene. CDR3 length: 15 residues.

The CDR3: CASSSPGQGRETQYF. CDR3 in DNA: TGTGCCAGTAGTAGCCCGGGACAGGGACGAGAGACCCAGTACTTC. This chain links TRBV19 with TRBJ2-5; 9 bases are shared with TRBD1. Trimming took 4 bases from V and 4 from J; bases not matched to a gene: 7. The CDR3 is 15 residues long. The germline V gene encodes CDR1 LNHDA and CDR2 SQIVND (reference sequence).

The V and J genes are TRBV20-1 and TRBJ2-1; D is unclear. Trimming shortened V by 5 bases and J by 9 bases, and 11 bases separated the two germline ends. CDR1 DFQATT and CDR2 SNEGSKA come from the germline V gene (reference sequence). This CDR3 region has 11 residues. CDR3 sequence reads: CSAFQPREQFF. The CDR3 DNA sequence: TGCAGTGCTTTTCAGCCCCGTGAGCAGTTCTTC.

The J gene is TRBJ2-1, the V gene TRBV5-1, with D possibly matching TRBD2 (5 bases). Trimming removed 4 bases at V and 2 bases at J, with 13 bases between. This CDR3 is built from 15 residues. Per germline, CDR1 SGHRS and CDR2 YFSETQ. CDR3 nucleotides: TGCGCCAGCAGCCCAGAGGGTTTCCCCTACAATGAGCAGTTCTTC. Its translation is CASSPEGFPYNEQFF.

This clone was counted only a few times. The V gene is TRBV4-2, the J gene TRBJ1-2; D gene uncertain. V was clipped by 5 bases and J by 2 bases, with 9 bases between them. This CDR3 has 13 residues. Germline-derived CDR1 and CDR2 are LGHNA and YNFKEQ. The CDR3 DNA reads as TGTGCCAGCAGCTTAGACGGGAACTATGGCTACACCTTC. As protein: CASSLDGNYGYTF.

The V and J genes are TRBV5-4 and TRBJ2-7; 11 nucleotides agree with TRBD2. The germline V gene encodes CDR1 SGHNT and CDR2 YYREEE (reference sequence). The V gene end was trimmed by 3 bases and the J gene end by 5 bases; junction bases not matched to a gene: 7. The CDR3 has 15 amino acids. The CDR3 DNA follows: TGTGCCAGCAGCTACACTAGCGGGAGAGAAAACGAGCAGTACTTC. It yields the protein CASSYTSGRENEQYF.

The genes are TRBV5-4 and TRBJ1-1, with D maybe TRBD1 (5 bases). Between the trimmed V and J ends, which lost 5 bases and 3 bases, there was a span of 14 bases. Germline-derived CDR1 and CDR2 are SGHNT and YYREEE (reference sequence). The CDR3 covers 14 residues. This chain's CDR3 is CASSGQGVYTEAFF. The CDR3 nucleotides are TGTGCCAGCAGTGGCCAGGGAGTTTACACTGAAGCTTTCTTT.

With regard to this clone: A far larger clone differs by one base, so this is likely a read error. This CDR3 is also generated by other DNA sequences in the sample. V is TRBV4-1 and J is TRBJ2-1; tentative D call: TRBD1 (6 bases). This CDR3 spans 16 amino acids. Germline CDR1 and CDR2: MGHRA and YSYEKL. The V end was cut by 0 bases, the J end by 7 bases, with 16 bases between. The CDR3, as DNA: TGCGCCAGCAGCCAAGATACACAGTCTCAGGGGAATGAGCAGTTCTTC. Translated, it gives CASSQDTQSQGNEQFF.

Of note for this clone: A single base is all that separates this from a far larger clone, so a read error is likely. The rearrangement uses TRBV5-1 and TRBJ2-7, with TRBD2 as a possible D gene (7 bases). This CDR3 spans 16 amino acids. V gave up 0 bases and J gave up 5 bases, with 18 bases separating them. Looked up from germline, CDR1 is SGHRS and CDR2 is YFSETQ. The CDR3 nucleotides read TGCGCCAGCAGCTTGGCCAGGGGACGGGGGGCCCACGAGCAGTACTTC. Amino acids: CASSLARGRGAHEQYF.

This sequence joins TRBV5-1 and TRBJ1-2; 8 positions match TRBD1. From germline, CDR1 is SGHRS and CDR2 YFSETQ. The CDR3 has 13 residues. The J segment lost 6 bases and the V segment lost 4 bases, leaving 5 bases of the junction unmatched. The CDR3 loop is CASSEDRVHGYTF. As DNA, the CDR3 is TGCGCCAGCAGCGAGGACAGGGTCCATGGCTACACCTTC.

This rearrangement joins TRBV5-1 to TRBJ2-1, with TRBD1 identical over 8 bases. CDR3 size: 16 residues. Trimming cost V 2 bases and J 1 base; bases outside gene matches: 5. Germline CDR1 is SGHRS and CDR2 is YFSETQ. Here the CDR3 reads CASSLGGQESYNEQFF. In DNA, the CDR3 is TGCGCCAGCAGCTTAGGGGGACAGGAATCCTACAATGAGCAGTTCTTC.

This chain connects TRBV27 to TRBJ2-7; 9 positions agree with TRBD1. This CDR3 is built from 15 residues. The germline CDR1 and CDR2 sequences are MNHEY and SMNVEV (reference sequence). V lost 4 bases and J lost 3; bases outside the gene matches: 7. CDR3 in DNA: TGTGCCAGCAGTTCGCGACAGGGGGTTGGCTACGAGCAGTACTTC. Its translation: CASSSRQGVGYEQYF.

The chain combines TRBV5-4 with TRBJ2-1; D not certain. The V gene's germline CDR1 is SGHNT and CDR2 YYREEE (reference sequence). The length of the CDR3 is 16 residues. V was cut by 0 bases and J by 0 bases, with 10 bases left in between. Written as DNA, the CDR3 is TGTGCCAGCAGCTTGGCCGGTAGTCTCTCCTACAATGAGCAGTTCTTC. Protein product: CASSLAGSLSYNEQFF.

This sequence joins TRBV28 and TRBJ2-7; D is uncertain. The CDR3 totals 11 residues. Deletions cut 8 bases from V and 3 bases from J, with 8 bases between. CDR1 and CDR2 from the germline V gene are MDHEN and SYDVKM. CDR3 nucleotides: TGTGCCAGCGAAACCCTCTACGAGCAGTACTTC. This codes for CASETLYEQYF.

Here the CDR3 DNA reads TGCGCCAGCAGCGTGGACAGGGGGAACACTGAAGCTTTCTTT. Protein: CASSVDRGNTEAFF. The rearrangement links TRBV5-1 to TRBJ1-1; 9 positions match TRBD1. The CDR3 runs to 14 residues. Trimming cost V 4 bases and J 1 base; bases outside gene matches: 2. CDR1 SGHRS and CDR2 YFSETQ come from the germline V gene.

The CDR3: CASSFSRHGGELFF. For the CDR3, the DNA is TGCGCCAGCAGCTTCAGTAGGCATGGGGGGGAGCTGTTTTTT. This chain connects TRBV5-1 to TRBJ2-2; D remains unclear. There are 14 residues in the CDR3. The ends were cut back, 2 bases at V and 8 bases at J, with 13 bases in the middle. Germline loops: CDR1 SGHRS, CDR2 YFSETQ.

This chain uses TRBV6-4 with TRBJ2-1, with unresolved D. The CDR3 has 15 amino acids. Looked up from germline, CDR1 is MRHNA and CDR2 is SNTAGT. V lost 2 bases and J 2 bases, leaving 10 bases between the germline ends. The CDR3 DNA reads TGTGCCAGCAGTGACGGGCCGGCCCCCTACAATGAGCAGTTCTTC. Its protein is CASSDGPAPYNEQFF.

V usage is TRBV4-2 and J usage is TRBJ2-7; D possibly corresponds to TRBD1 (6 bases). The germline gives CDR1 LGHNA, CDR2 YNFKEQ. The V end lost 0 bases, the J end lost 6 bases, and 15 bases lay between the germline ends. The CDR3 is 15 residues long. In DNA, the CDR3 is TGTGCCAGCAGCCAAGATTTGAACAGGGCGAGCGAGCAGTACTTC. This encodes CASSQDLNRASEQYF.

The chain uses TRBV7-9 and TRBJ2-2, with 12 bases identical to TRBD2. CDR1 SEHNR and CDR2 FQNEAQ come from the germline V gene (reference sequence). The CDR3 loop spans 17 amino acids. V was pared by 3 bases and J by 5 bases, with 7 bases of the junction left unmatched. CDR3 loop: CASSFLAGGPKTGELFF. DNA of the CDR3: TGTGCCAGCAGCTTCCTAGCGGGAGGGCCAAAAACCGGGGAGCTGTTTTTT.

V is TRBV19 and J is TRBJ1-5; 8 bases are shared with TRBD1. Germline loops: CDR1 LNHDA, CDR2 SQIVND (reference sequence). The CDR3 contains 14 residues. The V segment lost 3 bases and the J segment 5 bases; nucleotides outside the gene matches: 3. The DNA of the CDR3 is TGTGCCAGTAGTATCCCAGGGGGCTATCAGCCCCAGCATTTT. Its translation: CASSIPGGYQPQHF.

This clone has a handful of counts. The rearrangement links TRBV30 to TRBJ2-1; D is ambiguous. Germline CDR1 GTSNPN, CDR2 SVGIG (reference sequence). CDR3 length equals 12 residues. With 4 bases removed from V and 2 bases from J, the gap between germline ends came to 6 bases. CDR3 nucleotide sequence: TGTGCCTGGATTGGACCCTACAATGAGCAGTTCTTC. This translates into CAWIGPYNEQFF.

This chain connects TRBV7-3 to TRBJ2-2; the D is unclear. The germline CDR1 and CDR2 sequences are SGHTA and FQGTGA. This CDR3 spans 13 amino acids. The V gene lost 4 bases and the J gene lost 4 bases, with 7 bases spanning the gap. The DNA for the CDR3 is TGTGCCAGCAGCTCAATAGCCACCGGGGAGCTGTTTTTT. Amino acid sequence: CASSSIATGELFF.

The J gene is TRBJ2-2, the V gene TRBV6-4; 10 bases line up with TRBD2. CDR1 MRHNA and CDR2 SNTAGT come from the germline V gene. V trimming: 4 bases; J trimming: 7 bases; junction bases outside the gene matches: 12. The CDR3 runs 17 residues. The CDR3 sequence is CASSAGGLAGVSGELFF. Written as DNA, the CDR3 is TGTGCCAGCAGTGCCGGAGGGCTAGCGGGAGTTAGCGGGGAGCTGTTTTTT.

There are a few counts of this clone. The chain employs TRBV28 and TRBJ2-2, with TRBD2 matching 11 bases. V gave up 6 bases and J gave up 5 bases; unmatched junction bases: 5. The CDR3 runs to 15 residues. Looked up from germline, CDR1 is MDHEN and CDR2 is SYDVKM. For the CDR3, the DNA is TGTGCCAGCAGGCCGACTAGCGGGACTACCGGGGAGCTGTTTTTT. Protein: CASRPTSGTTGELFF.

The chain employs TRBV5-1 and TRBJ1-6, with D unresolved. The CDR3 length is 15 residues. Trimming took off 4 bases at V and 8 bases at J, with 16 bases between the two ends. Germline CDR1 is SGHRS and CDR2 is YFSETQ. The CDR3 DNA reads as TGCGCCAGCAGCCAGCGCGGAAGTGTCGATTCACCCCTCCACTTT. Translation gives CASSQRGSVDSPLHF.

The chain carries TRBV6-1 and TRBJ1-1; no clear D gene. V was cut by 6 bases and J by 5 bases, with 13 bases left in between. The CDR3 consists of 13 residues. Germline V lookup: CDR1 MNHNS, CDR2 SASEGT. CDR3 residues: CASRGEGPTEAFF. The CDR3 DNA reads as TGTGCCAGCAGGGGAGAGGGCCCGACTGAAGCTTTCTTT.

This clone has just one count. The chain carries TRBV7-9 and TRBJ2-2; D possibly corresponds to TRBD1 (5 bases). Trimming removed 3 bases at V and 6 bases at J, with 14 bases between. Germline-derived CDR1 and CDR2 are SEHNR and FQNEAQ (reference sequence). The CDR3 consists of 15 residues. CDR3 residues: CASSLGQGEAGELFF. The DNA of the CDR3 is TGTGCCAGCAGCTTGGGTCAGGGTGAGGCCGGGGAGCTGTTTTTT. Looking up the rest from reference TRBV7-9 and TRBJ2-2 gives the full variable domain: DTGVSQNPRHKITKRGQNVTFRCDPISEHNRLYWYRQTLGQGPEFLTYFQNEAQLEKSRLLSDRFSAERPKGSFSTLEIQRTEQGDSAMYLCASSLGQGEAGELFFGEGSRLTVL.

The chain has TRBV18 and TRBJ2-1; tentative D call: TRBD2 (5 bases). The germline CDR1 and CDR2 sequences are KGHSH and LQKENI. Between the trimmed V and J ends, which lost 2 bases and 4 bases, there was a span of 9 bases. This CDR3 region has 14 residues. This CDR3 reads CASSPDYTYNEQFF. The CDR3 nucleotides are TGTGCCAGCTCACCAGACTACACATACAATGAGCAGTTCTTC.

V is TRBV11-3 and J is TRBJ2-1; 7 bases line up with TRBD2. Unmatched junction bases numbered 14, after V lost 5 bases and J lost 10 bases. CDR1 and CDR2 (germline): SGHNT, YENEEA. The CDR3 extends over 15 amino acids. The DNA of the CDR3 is TGTGCCAGCAGCGACGGGGGGAGGGCCTCCGGAGAGCAGTTCTTC. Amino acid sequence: CASSDGGRASGEQFF. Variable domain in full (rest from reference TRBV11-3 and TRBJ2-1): EAGVVQSPRYKIIEKKQPVAFWCNPISGHNTLYWYLQNLGQGPELLIRYENEEAVDDSQLPKDRFSAERLKGVDSTLKIQPAELGDSAVYLCASSDGGRASGEQFFGPGTRLTVL.